In its sample, the clone carrying this T cell receptor (beta chain) was seen once. Its antigen is not identified. V shed 0 bases and J 2 bases; nucleotides not matched to a gene: 1. This CDR3 is built from 15 residues. Germline V CDR1 and CDR2: MNHEY, SMNVEV (reference sequence). The assay was immunoSEQ multiplex PCR, and TCRdb's table has in-frame clones only and misses some. This sample yields fewer than 25,000 clones, of which about 94% are seen a single time; about 2.9% belongs to the top ten. These data originate in a study of T cells in localized non-small cell lung cancer. Study-level findings and limits: Longer survival (overall) was linked to higher T cell density in blood. Uninvolved adjacent lung had higher T cell clonality than tumor and all other tissues.

This clonotype originated in a woman aged 40 to 75 with stage I lung adenocarcinoma. The specimen comprised peripheral blood, sampled before any cancer treatment. This chain links TRBV27 with TRBJ2-7; 10 nucleotides align to TRBD2. The CDR3 here is CASSLSLAGTYEQYF. CDR3 in DNA: TGTGCCAGCAGTTTATCACTAGCGGGAACCTACGAGCAGTACTTC.